Listed below are T cell receptor beta chains from one sample, sequenced in a study of OX40 agonist ivuxolimab in advanced cancers. Measured with immunoSEQ multiplex PCR; TCRdb has only the in-frame clones, and not every one. This sample has 80,000 or so clones, with around 90% found just once. Sequencing used CD4+ or CD8+ T cells sorted from blood, obtained in a trial of the OX40 agonist ivuxolimab. All receptors come from an adult with an advanced solid tumor such as melanoma, head and neck, liver or kidney cancer. CDR3s include the opening cysteine and the closing phenylalanine or tryptophan. Each record gives: V gene, J gene, D gene, clone size, CDR3 DNA, CDR3 protein. The D gene is left open where the match is weak. Expanded clones get a size class; other rows say once, few or many, or leave the size out.

TRBV7-2,TRBJ1-1,.,.,TGTGCCAGCAGCCTCCGGATTCATGGGACGGGCACTGAAGCTTTCTTT,CASSLRIHGTGTEAFF
TRBV19,TRBJ2-4,TRBD2,.,TGTGCCAGTTGGGGTTCCCAACTGTCCGGGGAGGGCAAAAACATTCAGTACTTC,CASWGSQLSGEGKNIQYF
TRBV10-2,TRBJ2-1,.,few,TGCGCCAGCAGTGAAATGGGGTCCCACAATGAGCAGTTCTTC,CASSEMGSHNEQFF
TRBV7-9,TRBJ2-3,.,.,TGTGCCAGCAGTATTAATAAGGACGGCCCAGATACGCAGTATTTT,CASSINKDGPDTQYF
TRBV10-3,TRBJ2-5,TRBD1,.,TGTGCCATCAGTGAGTCGACAGGGAGCTTTCGAGAGACCCAGTACTTC,CAISESTGSFRETQYF
TRBV12-5,TRBJ2-7,.,.,TGTGCTAGTGGTTTGTGGGCACAGGATTCCTACGAGCAGTACTTC,CASGLWAQDSYEQYF
TRBV11-3,TRBJ1-1,.,.,TGTGCCAGCGGATCTCTGGACAGGAACACTGAAGCTTTCTTT,CASGSLDRNTEAFF
TRBV2,TRBJ2-3,.,.,TGTGCCAGCAGTCAGGGCGCGAGGACAGATACGCAGTATTTT,CASSQGARTDTQYF
TRBV6-4,TRBJ2-3,TRBD2,once,TGTGCCAGCTCAGGGACTAGCGGGGCGTATACGCAGTATTTT,CASSGTSGAYTQYF
TRBV10-3,TRBJ2-5,TRBD1,.,TGTGCCATCATGCCGGGACAGGGAGAGACCCAGTACTTC,CAIMPGQGETQYF
TRBV18,TRBJ1-4,.,.,TGTGCCAGCTCACCTCAGGGGCCGCTAAAGGAAAAACTGTTTTTT,CASSPQGPLKEKLFF
TRBV9,TRBJ2-5,TRBD2,.,TGTGCCAGCAGCGTAGCCACCGGAGCGGGGGGGCAAGAGACCCAGTACTTC,CASSVATGAGGQETQYF
TRBV5-4,TRBJ1-1,.,.,TGTGCCAGCAGCTTTGGCAGGAACACTGAAGCTTTCTTT,CASSFGRNTEAFF
TRBV6-1,TRBJ2-1,TRBD2,.,TGTGCCAGCAGTTTAGCGGGAGGGGCCTACAATGAGCAGTTCTTC,CASSLAGGAYNEQFF
TRBV2,TRBJ1-1,.,few,TGTGCCAGCAGTGTTACGGGGAACATGAACACTGAAGCTTTCTTT,CASSVTGNMNTEAFF
TRBV4-3,TRBJ1-3,.,.,TGCGCCAGCAGCCAAGAGTTTAACTCTGGAAACACCATATATTTT,CASSQEFNSGNTIYF
TRBV7-2,TRBJ2-5,TRBD2,.,TGTGCCAGCAGCCCGACTAGCGGGGGGGTCCGCTGGTACTTC,CASSPTSGGVRWYF
TRBV7-6,TRBJ2-7,TRBD2,.,TGTGCCAGCAGCCCCGGAGTCGGGGGACTAGGTTACGAGCAGTACTTC,CASSPGVGGLGYEQYF
TRBV10-1,TRBJ2-3,.,.,TGCGCCAGCGCGTATAGCACAGATACGCAGTATTTT,CASAYSTDTQYF
TRBV18,TRBJ1-1,.,few,TGTGCCAGCTCAAATGACATAGGGCTAAGGGCTGAAGCTTTCTTT,CASSNDIGLRAEAFF
TRBV2,TRBJ1-1,TRBD1,.,TGTGCCAGCAGTACCCATGGACAGGGCTTCACTGAAGCTTTCTTT,CASSTHGQGFTEAFF
TRBV5-1,TRBJ2-7,TRBD2,once,TGCGCCAGCAGGGACTCAGCGGGAGGCGAGCAGTACTTC,CASRDSAGGEQYF
TRBV29-1,TRBJ2-7,.,.,TGCAGCGTTGTAGAGGGACTGAACTCCTACGAGCAGTACTTC,CSVVEGLNSYEQYF
TRBV5-4,TRBJ2-7,.,.,TGTGCCAGCAGCTTTTTGGGGGGCGACGAGCAGTACTTC,CASSFLGGDEQYF
TRBV6-5,TRBJ2-7,.,.,TGTGCCAGCAGGGACCCAGGGTCCCACGAGCAGTACTTC,CASRDPGSHEQYF
TRBV19,TRBJ1-1,TRBD1,.,TGTGCCAGTAGTACGTGGACAGGACTCACCGAAGCTTTCTTT,CASSTWTGLTEAFF
TRBV7-6,TRBJ1-1,.,once,TGTGCCAGCAGCTTGATGATCGGGGGAGGAACTGAAGCTTTCTTT,CASSLMIGGGTEAFF
TRBV10-3,TRBJ2-1,TRBD1,.,TGTGCCATCAGTGAGCTGGTGACAGGGACCCATGAGCAGTTCTTC,CAISELVTGTHEQFF
TRBV7-8,TRBJ2-5,.,.,TGTGCCAGCAGTCAAATGCGGGAGACCCAGTACTTC,CASSQMRETQYF
TRBV18,TRBJ1-2,.,once,TGTGCCAGCTCCGAATTGGGGCAGGGGTGGCGTGGCTACACCTTC,CASSELGQGWRGYTF
TRBV12-5,TRBJ2-2,.,.,TGTGCTAGTGGTTTGGCCACCGGGGAGCTGTTTTTT,CASGLATGELFF
TRBV11-2,TRBJ2-1,TRBD1,.,TGTGCCAGCAGCCCGGGACAGAGCGCGACCTACAATGAGCAGTTCTTC,CASSPGQSATYNEQFF
TRBV4-3,TRBJ1-3,.,.,TGCGCCAGCAGCCAAGATTGGCAGGGTTACACCATATATTTT,CASSQDWQGYTIYF
TRBV21-1,TRBJ2-7,.,.,TGTGCCAGCCCCTGGGGTCCCTACGAGCAGTACTTC,CASPWGPYEQYF
TRBV28,TRBJ1-5,TRBD1,.,TGTGCCAGCAGCAAGGGACAGGGGAATCAGCCCCAGCATTTT,CASSKGQGNQPQHF
TRBV4-1,TRBJ1-3,.,.,TGCGCCAGCAGCCCCGATCCAGGGACCTCTGGAAACACCATATATTTT,CASSPDPGTSGNTIYF
TRBV28,TRBJ1-1,TRBD1,.,TGTGCCAGCAGCCCCGGGACAGGGTCGAACACTGAAGCTTTCTTT,CASSPGTGSNTEAFF
TRBV7-3,TRBJ2-3,TRBD2,once,TGTGCCAGCAGCTTAAATCCAGCGGGGGGGAGAGATACGCAGTATTTT,CASSLNPAGGRDTQYF
TRBV15,TRBJ2-7,TRBD2,.,TGTGCCACCAGCAGAGGCCTAGCGGGCTACGAGCAGTACTTC,CATSRGLAGYEQYF
TRBV4-1,TRBJ2-5,TRBD2,once,TGCGCCAGCAGCCAAGGCCCCACTAGCGGGGGGACCCCCGGCGAGACCCAGTACTTC,CASSQGPTSGGTPGETQYF
TRBV11-2,TRBJ2-2,TRBD2,.,TGTGCCAGCAGCCGACCCCGACTAGCGGCGAACACCGGGGAGCTGTTTTTT,CASSRPRLAANTGELFF
TRBV7-8,TRBJ1-1,.,.,TGTGCCAGCAGCTTAGGACAGGTCGGCACTGAAGCTTTCTTT,CASSLGQVGTEAFF
TRBV5-4,TRBJ1-2,TRBD1,.,TGTGCCAGCAGTCTTACAGGGGGGCGTGGCTACACCTTC,CASSLTGGRGYTF
TRBV7-3,TRBJ2-1,.,.,TGTGCCAGCAGCTTAATTTTCCCGGTCAATGAGCAGTTCTTC,CASSLIFPVNEQFF
TRBV6-1,TRBJ1-2,.,.,TGTGCCAGCAGTGAAAGAGGACCTACCTACACCTTC,CASSERGPTYTF
TRBV6-5,TRBJ1-1,TRBD1,.,TGTGCCAGCAGCCTAGACAGGGGGAACACTGAAGCTTTCTTT,CASSLDRGNTEAFF
TRBV9,TRBJ2-2,.,few,TGTGCCAGCAGCGTAGTGGCAGGCCCCAACACCGGGGAGCTGTTTTTT,CASSVVAGPNTGELFF
TRBV28,TRBJ2-3,.,.,TGTGCCAGCAGTTTGGGCACCACAGATACGCAGTATTTT,CASSLGTTDTQYF
TRBV4-2,TRBJ1-5,.,few,TGTGCCAGCAGCCAAGTCGGAACGGGCGGTCAGCCCCAGCATTTT,CASSQVGTGGQPQHF
TRBV6-5,TRBJ2-1,.,.,TGTGCCAGCAGCCCCCCTGGGCGTTACAATGAGCAGTTCTTC,CASSPPGRYNEQFF
TRBV11-3,TRBJ1-1,.,.,TGTGCCAGCAGCTTCACACAGGACACTGAAGCTTTCTTT,CASSFTQDTEAFF